This T cell receptor (beta chain) is from a study of blood T cell repertoires in COVID-19 (TCRdb year 2020). Looking at the study overall: Collaborator samples came from the United States, Italy and Spain and covered acute and convalescent phases of COVID-19. The prospective study material was composed of cDNA or gDNA derived from T cells, B-cell-depleted T cells, or PBMCs. Deeply sampled blood TCRbeta repertoires from subjects exposed to, actively infected with, or recovered from COVID-19 were included in the dataset. The repertoires were released in a freely available public database meant as a resource for research on the immune response to SARS-CoV-2. The samples were drawn from the first 160 participants of the ongoing ImmuneRACE study and from 1,254 subjects provided by 6 global collaborators. A de-identified subject ID, COVID-19 status, age in years and sex were almost always included in the sample metadata. HLA class I and class II types, where available, came from metadata supplied by the sample provider rather than from assay-based typing.

What the work shows at the level of the full study, not this receptor alone: The quantity of clinical and demographic metadata differed by source and by participant and was supplied without curation.

Sequences LGHDT (CDR1) and YNNKEL (CDR2) are obtained from the germline V gene (reference sequence). From cysteine to phenylalanine, the CDR3 is 19 amino acids long. The entry retains the CDR3 DNA only, 57 bases that are in frame from base 1. Here V drops 5 bases and J drops 2 bases, and the junction holds 11 bases not matched to any gene. As for this clone: The clone's antigen remains unknown. No qualities accompany the bases; no much larger clone lies one base away.

The immunoSEQ Assay, a bias-controlled multiplex PCR, was used to amplify TCRbeta CDR3 regions from genomic DNA. Per the authors' processing: The number of nucleated cells in each sample was estimated from the amplification of reference gene primers within the assay. Sequence reads were collapsed and filtered to measure the absolute abundance of every unique TCRbeta CDR3 rearrangement. For each sample, productive Simpson clonality was calculated as the square root of Simpson's diversity index across productive rearrangements. Drawn from immuneACCESS, this table holds only the in-frame rearrangements with V and J called that TCRdb kept. Clones are partly lost; checked studies trace under half to an unresolved V gene and leave the rest unexplained. V and J calls and clone size are those listed in that table; D and trimming were worked out from the DNA. Present in this sample are approximately 230,000 clones, around nine tenths of which were seen just once. Together, the top ten hold under 2.5% of the sample.

Enrolling through a virtual design, the prospective study's participants ranged in age from about 18 to 100 years and lived across roughly 23 United States geographic areas. Cohort assignment in the prospective study relied on participant-reported clinical history from a screening survey and a study questionnaire. Recovered participants in ImmuneRACE Cohort 3 were defined by two consecutive negative NP/OP PCR tests, clearance by a healthcare professional, or resolution of symptoms. In the prospective study, mobile phlebotomists collected whole blood, serum and a nasopharyngeal or oropharyngeal swab from each participant. Additional blood draws and questionnaires over a 2-month period could optionally be provided by prospective study participants. Blood samples from the prospective study were shipped frozen or at room temperature prior to DNA extraction.

Input material: PBMCs or T cells enriched from blood (not recorded which). The chain couples TRBV3-1 (or the pseudogene TRBV3-2) to TRBJ2-3; 15 bases in the junction line up with TRBD2. The source is a woman under 30 who had recovered from COVID-19. The DNA reads TGTGCCAGCAGCTCCGCCGGGACTAGCGGGGGGCCTAACACAGATACGCAGTATTTT. It translates to CASSSAGTSGGPNTDTQYF.